This is a list of T cell receptor beta chains from one sample in a study of OX40 agonist ivuxolimab in advanced cancers. TCRdb's copy holds only in-frame clones and misses some; the assay was immunoSEQ multiplex PCR. The sample lists roughly 60,000 clones, around 90% occurring once. Sequencing used CD4+ or CD8+ T cells sorted from blood, obtained in a trial of the OX40 agonist ivuxolimab. The receptors come from an adult with an advanced solid tumor such as melanoma, head and neck, liver or kidney cancer. Each CDR3 is given without its conserved first and last residue.

j_gene	v_gene	CDR3aa
TRBJ2-1	TRBV5-1	ASSLSGLYNEQF
TRBJ2-7	TRBV5-6	ASSVDYEQY
TRBJ2-7	TRBV2	ASSGAGSMDEQY
TRBJ2-1	TRBV30	AWTGLAGGSGYNEQF
TRBJ2-1	TRBV13	ASSLAGLYNEQF
NA	TRBV6-5	ASSYSPGSPYEQY
TRBJ2-7	TRBV29-1	SVEDPGLQGSHEQY
TRBJ2-3	TRBV7-7	ASSLAGGSTDTQY
TRBJ2-7	TRBV6-1	ASSIRTGGHYEQY
TRBJ2-7	TRBV28	ASSIIAGAYEQY
TRBJ2-5	TRBV11-2	ASSLVGWETQY
TRBJ2-1	TRBV9	ASSVGWGLEDNEQF
TRBJ2-7	TRBV15	ATSRDRGSRRVDSYEQY
TRBJ1-4	TRBV7-9	ASSPDGGFANEKLF
TRBJ1-3	TRBV7-3	ASSPSGRGSGNTIY
TRBJ2-1	TRBV27	ASSPTSLSGSDEQF
TRBJ2-7	TRBV5-8	ASSNPIAGAYEQY
TRBJ2-1	TRBV10-1	ASRVTGGALRI
TRBJ2-7	TRBV19	ASSTASGRIPEQY
TRBJ2-2	TRBV4-1	ASSQRGGGDTGELF
TRBJ2-7	TRBV28	ASSFLQGYEQY
TRBJ2-5	TRBV7-9	ASSRPGETQY
TRBJ2-5	TRBV9	ASSAGTSGQETQY
TRBJ1-1	TRBV27	ASMVGRPNTEAF
TRBJ1-1	TRBV11-2	ASSLSMNTEAF
TRBJ2-5	TRBV5-1	ASSLGDRGQETQY
TRBJ1-5	TRBV30	AWSFYREMGNQPQH
TRBJ1-3	TRBV7-9	ASSQGDRGSGNTIY
TRBJ2-7	TRBV19	ASSMSGDYEQY
TRBJ2-2	TRBV2	ASSDSGSGELF
TRBJ2-1	TRBV16	ASTRTSEAEQF
TRBJ2-1	TRBV6-6	ASSGFGTGYNEQF
TRBJ2-1	TRBV27	ASSLGVSSYNEQF
TRBJ2-7	TRBV7-2	ASSWDNYEQY
TRBJ2-1	TRBV7-9	ASSFGGTGDEQF
TRBJ2-1	TRBV19	ASSSLGHNEQF
TRBJ2-3	TRBV10-3	AIRADSSTDTQY
NA	TRBV19	ASSPGGYEQY
TRBJ1-1	TRBV6-1	ASSPGQGAPAF